The rows below give T cell receptor beta chains drawn from one sample of a study of OX40 agonist ivuxolimab in advanced cancers. The data were produced by immunoSEQ multiplex PCR, yet TCRdb's version contains in-frame clones alone and is incomplete. The table lists tens of thousands of clones, around 85% of them singletons, with roughly two fifths in the top ten. The sequencing used CD4+ or CD8+ T cells sorted from blood, collected in a trial of the OX40 agonist ivuxolimab. These receptors originate from an adult with an advanced solid tumor such as melanoma, head and neck, liver or kidney cancer. Each CDR3 is given with its conserved first and last residue. The D gene is left open where the match is weak. Not all rows give a size; the values are once, few, many and, for expanded clones, a class.

TRBJ2-7 | TRBV6-5 | NA | TRBD1 | TGTGCCAGCAGTGGGGCGACAGGGGCCTACGAGCAGTACTTC | CASSGATGAYEQYF
TRBJ2-3 | TRBV4-2 | NA | NA | TGTGCCAGCAGCCATGACACGGTCGGACTTGGCACAGATACGCAGTATTTT | CASSHDTVGLGTDTQYF
TRBJ1-5 | TRBV7-9 | NA | NA | TGTGCCAGCAGCTCCATCGGTCAGCCCCAGCATTTT | CASSSIGQPQHF
TRBJ1-5 | TRBV6-6 | few | NA | TGTGCCAGCAGTTACTCGCAGCACGGGCCCCAGCATTTT | CASSYSQHGPQHF
TRBJ2-7 | TRBV7-9 | NA | TRBD1 | TGTGCCAGCAGCTCCCCGTCGGACAGGACCTACGAGCAGTACTTC | CASSSPSDRTYEQYF
TRBJ2-7 | TRBV28 | NA | NA | TGTGCCAGCAGTTCAGAGGGGGAGTACGAGCAGTACTTC | CASSSEGEYEQYF
TRBJ2-1 | TRBV2 | NA | TRBD2 | TGTGCCAGCAGGCCGGGACTAGCGGGAGCTCTTAATGAGCAGTTCTTC | CASRPGLAGALNEQFF
TRBJ1-5 | TRBV2 | few | NA | TGTGCCAGCAGTGGACAGATCAATCAGCCCCAGCATTTT | CASSGQINQPQHF
TRBJ2-1 | TRBV7-9 | NA | NA | TGTGCCAGCAGCTTATTACAGGGAGGCAATGAGCAGTTCTTC | CASSLLQGGNEQFF
TRBJ1-1 | TRBV28 | NA | TRBD1 | TGTGCCAGCAGTCTACGCAAGGGACAGGGACACACTGAAGCTTTCTTT | CASSLRKGQGHTEAFF
TRBJ2-1 | TRBV28 | NA | NA | TGTGCCAGCAGTCCTGGGCACTCGACACTTAGCTCCTACAATGAGCAGTTCTTC | CASSPGHSTLSSYNEQFF
TRBJ2-7 | TRBV6-5 | NA | TRBD2 | TGTGCCAGCAGCCCGGGCGGGGGGAGCTCCTACGAGCAGTACTTC | CASSPGGGSSYEQYF
TRBJ1-5 | TRBV5-1 | NA | NA | TGCGCCAGCAGCTTGGGCCCCTATAGCAATCAGCCCCAGCATTTT | CASSLGPYSNQPQHF
TRBJ2-1 | TRBV27 | NA | TRBD2 | TGTGCCAGCAGTCCAACGGGACTAGAATATGAGCAGTTCTTC | CASSPTGLEYEQFF
TRBJ1-2 | TRBV29-1 | NA | NA | TGCAGCGTTGGGGGTAGGACTAACTATGGCTACACCTTC | CSVGGRTNYGYTF
TRBJ1-1 | TRBV7-2 | NA | TRBD1 | TGTGCCAGCAGCCTTTCCGACAGGGTAAACACTGAAGCTTTCTTT | CASSLSDRVNTEAFF
TRBJ2-1 | TRBV6-4 | NA | TRBD2 | TGTGCCAGCACTTGGCGGGAGGGTCCCGATGAGCAGTTCTTC | CASTWREGPDEQFF
TRBJ2-5 | TRBV5-1 | NA | TRBD1 | TGCGCCAGCAGCACTGGACAGGGTAGGGAGACCCAGTACTTC | CASSTGQGRETQYF
TRBJ2-2 | TRBV6-4 | few | NA | TGTGCCAGCAGTGACTCTCATGGGGCCGTCGGGGAGCTGTTTTTT | CASSDSHGAVGELFF
TRBJ2-2 | TRBV5-4 | NA | NA | TGTGCCAGCAGTCGAACCGTGCCCCGAAACACCGGGGAGCTGTTTTTT | CASSRTVPRNTGELFF
TRBJ2-7 | TRBV9 | few | NA | TGTGCCAGCAGCGTAGGGGGGGGCGCAGACGAGCAGTACTTC | CASSVGGGADEQYF
TRBJ2-2 | TRBV15 | NA | TRBD1 | TGTGCCACCAGCAGAGAACCCCGGACAGGGGCCACCGGGGAGCTGTTTTTT | CATSREPRTGATGELFF
TRBJ2-7 | TRBV19 | NA | NA | TGTGCCAGTAGTATCTTCGCGTCCTCCTACGAGCAGTACTTC | CASSIFASSYEQYF
TRBJ2-1 | TRBV11-1 | few | TRBD2 | TGTGCCAGCAGCTACCTAGCGGGGAGGGATGAGCAGTTCTTC | CASSYLAGRDEQFF
TRBJ1-1 | TRBV19 | NA | TRBD1 | TGTGCCAGTAGTTTAATGACAGGGGGCGCGGACACTGAAGCTTTCTTT | CASSLMTGGADTEAFF
TRBJ2-7 | TRBV5-6 | NA | TRBD2 | TGTGCCAGCGCTGAGGGCGGGAGCTCCTACGAGCAGTACTTC | CASAEGGSSYEQYF
TRBJ2-3 | TRBV6-1 | NA | NA | TGTGCCAGCAGTGCCGACTCTTATGGCAGCCCGTCTGGCCCAGATACGCAGTATTTT | CASSADSYGSPSGPDTQYF
TRBJ1-1 | TRBV9 | NA | NA | TGTGCCAGCAGCGTAGGGTGGGGAGGGCCTGAAGCTTTCTTT | CASSVGWGGPEAFF
TRBJ2-3 | TRBV5-4 | NA | NA | TGTGCCAGCAGCTTGTTCGGGGCAAGCACAGATACGCAGTATTTT | CASSLFGASTDTQYF
TRBJ2-7 | TRBV4-2 | NA | NA | TGTGCCAGCAGCCAAGGTATCGCCTTAAGCTCCTACGAGCAGTACTTC | CASSQGIALSSYEQYF
TRBJ2-6 | TRBV9 | NA | TRBD1 | TGTGCCAGCAGCGTAGAAGCCGGGACAGGGTTCTCAGGGCCTGGGGCCAACGTCCTGACTTTC | CASSVEAGTGFSGPGANVLTF
TRBJ1-1 | TRBV5-1 | NA | NA | TGCGCCAGCAGCTTGGGCGGATTCACTGAAGCTTTCTTT | CASSLGGFTEAFF
TRBJ1-1 | TRBV29-1 | NA | NA | TGCAGCGCCATGGGGGGTAACACTGAAGCTTTCTTT | CSAMGGNTEAFF
TRBJ2-7 | TRBV4-2 | NA | NA | TGTGCCAGCAGCCAAGAGATCCTGGGCTACGAGCAGTACTTC | CASSQEILGYEQYF
TRBJ1-3 | TRBV19 | NA | NA | TGTGCCAGTACACCGGGACCGGGAAACACCATATATTTT | CASTPGPGNTIYF
TRBJ1-2 | TRBV29-1 | NA | NA | TGCAGCGTTTGGACCTATAACTATGGCTACACCTTC | CSVWTYNYGYTF
TRBJ1-1 | TRBV27 | once | NA | TGTGCCAGCAGTTCGGGGGGGCTACTTAACACTGAAGCTTTCTTT | CASSSGGLLNTEAFF
TRBJ1-2 | TRBV6-4 | NA | NA | TGTGCCAGCAGAGCCCGACAGGCCGGTAACTATGGCTACACCTTC | CASRARQAGNYGYTF
TRBJ1-1 | TRBV25-1 | NA | TRBD1 | TGTGCCAGCAGTGACTCACCGGGACAGGGGGCTCGGAACACTGAAGCTTTCTTT | CASSDSPGQGARNTEAFF
TRBJ1-2 | TRBV30 | NA | NA | TGTGCCTGGAGTGTACTTGGTGGCTACACCTTC | CAWSVLGGYTF
TRBJ2-4 | TRBV4-1 | NA | NA | TGCGCCAGCAGCCATTCGACTGAGAACATTCAGTACTTC | CASSHSTENIQYF